These 20 T cell receptor beta chains came from one sample sequenced in a study of radiation and T cells in renal cell carcinoma. TCRdb's copy holds only in-frame clones and misses some; the assay was immunoSEQ multiplex PCR. The data hold over 120,000 clones, with 88% observed a single time. The time point is: baseline pretreatment blood. The treatment denotes: 15 Gy SBRT to primary tumor, nephrectomy 4 weeks later. The sequenced sample was blood, obtained from a patient whose treatment included radiotherapy and nephrectomy. These receptors were collected from a woman aged 45-59 years with renal cell carcinoma.

The chain joins TRBV19 to TRBJ1-6, with TRBD1 as a possible D gene (5 bases). The V end was cut by 4 bases, the J end by 4 bases, with 20 bases between. Germline V gene data show CDR1 as LNHDA and CDR2 as SQIVND (reference sequence). The CDR3 is 18 residues long. CDR3 region: CASSNSGREPLYNSPLHF. CDR3 nucleotide sequence: TGTGCCAGTAGTAACTCGGGGCGCGAACCCCTTTATAATTCACCCCTCCACTTT.

V and J are TRBV9 and TRBJ2-3; 7 bases line up with TRBD2. There are 15 residues in the CDR3. Germline CDR1 and CDR2: SGDLS and YYNGEE. J lost 4 bases, V lost 0 bases, and 5 bases had no gene match. CDR3 nucleotides: TGTGCCAGCAGCGTAGGGGGAGGGGCTCCAGATACGCAGTATTTT. Its protein is CASSVGGGAPDTQYF.

The rearrangement joins TRBV7-2 to TRBJ1-3; D gene unclear. Per germline, CDR1 SGHTA and CDR2 FQGNSA. The CDR3 is made up of 14 amino acids. Trimming removed 5 bases from V and 0 bases from J, with 8 bases in between. The CDR3 spells CASSPQSSGNTIYF. The CDR3 nucleotides read TGTGCCAGCAGCCCTCAGAGCTCTGGAAACACCATATATTTT.

V usage is TRBV7-9 and J usage is TRBJ1-2; D not certain. This CDR3 is built from 13 residues. Per germline, CDR1 SEHNR and CDR2 FQNEAQ (reference sequence). Trimming removed 5 bases from V and 1 base from J, with 8 bases in between. CDR3 sequence (DNA): TGTGCCAGCAGCCAGGCTAGTAACTATGGCTACACCTTC. Amino acids: CASSQASNYGYTF.

The chain recombines TRBV7-2 with TRBJ2-7, with a possible D match to TRBD2 (6 bases). Germline V gene lookup returns CDR1 SGHTA and CDR2 FQGNSA. The CDR3 loop spans 16 amino acids. V lost 4 bases, J lost 2 bases, and 18 bases lay in between. The CDR3 here is CASSSQPMGGPYEQYF. The DNA of the CDR3 is TGTGCCAGCAGCTCCCAACCCATGGGGGGACCCTACGAGCAGTACTTC.

The chain joins TRBV7-9 to TRBJ1-1; the D gene is possibly TRBD1 (6 bases). The germline V and J ends were trimmed by 6 bases and 4 bases, with 15 bases remaining between them. The CDR3 covers 14 residues. CDR1 and CDR2 from the germline V gene are SEHNR and FQNEAQ (reference sequence). The CDR3 nucleotides are TGTGCCAGCAGTCCGACGGGGGCGCCCACTGAAGCTTTCTTT. Translation: CASSPTGAPTEAFF.

V and J are TRBV13 and TRBJ2-1; D is possibly TRBD2 (5 bases). V was cut by 1 base and J by 8 bases, with 15 bases left in between. This CDR3 is built from 15 residues. Germline-derived CDR1 and CDR2 are PRHDT and FYEKMQ (reference sequence). This CDR3 is CASSLATAPGDEQFF. The DNA of the CDR3 is TGTGCCAGCAGCTTAGCGACCGCCCCCGGGGATGAGCAGTTCTTC.

This chain connects TRBV7-9 to TRBJ2-1, with 8 bases lining up with TRBD2. The CDR3 covers 16 residues. The V and J ends lost 1 base and 5 bases, in that order; junction bases with no gene match: 7. Germline CDR1 and CDR2: SEHNR and FQNEAQ (reference sequence). This chain's CDR3 is CASSLGGAGDHNEQFF. In nucleotides, the CDR3 is TGTGCCAGCAGCTTAGGGGGAGCGGGGGACCACAATGAGCAGTTCTTC.

The chain carries TRBV25-1 and TRBJ2-4; 9 positions match TRBD1. There are 14 residues in the CDR3. The germline CDR1 and CDR2 sequences are MGHDK and SYGVNS. Trimming removed 6 bases from V and 6 bases from J; junction bases left unmatched: 6. The CDR3 DNA follows: TGTGCCAGCAGGGACAGGGGAGGAGGAAACATTCAGTACTTC. Protein: CASRDRGGGNIQYF.

This clone has more than one count but fewer than ten. The rearrangement uses TRBV6-1 and TRBJ1-6, with 7 positions matching TRBD1. Germline values: CDR1 MNHNS, CDR2 SASEGT. The CDR3 spans 14 residues. Unmatched junction bases numbered 3, after V lost 5 bases and J lost 5 bases. The CDR3 here is CASSRQGDNSPLHF. The CDR3 nucleotides are TGTGCCAGCAGTAGACAGGGTGATAATTCACCCCTCCACTTT.

This clone was recorded only once. This sequence joins TRBV18 and TRBJ1-4; D is uncertain. Germline lookup yields CDR1 KGHSH and CDR2 LQKENI. The CDR3 covers 17 residues. Deletions cut 1 base from V and 0 bases from J, with 12 bases between. The CDR3 sequence: CASSPQVLDATNEKLFF. CDR3 nucleotide sequence: TGTGCCAGCTCACCACAGGTCCTCGATGCAACTAATGAAAAACTGTTTTTT.

The rearrangement joins TRBV29-1 to TRBJ2-1, with D possibly TRBD2 on 6 matching bases. Germline V gene data show CDR1 as SQVTM and CDR2 as ANQGSEA. V lost 7 bases and J 0 bases, leaving 10 bases between the germline ends. The CDR3 spans 13 residues. The CDR3 DNA sequence: TGCAGCGCGGACTATAGCTCCTACAATGAGCAGTTCTTC. Protein sequence: CSADYSSYNEQFF.

The chain carries TRBV6-1 and TRBJ2-4; a weak D match, TRBD1 (6 bases). Germline CDR1 MNHNS, CDR2 SASEGT. Trimming left V 6 bases short and J 0 bases short, with 12 bases between. The CDR3 spans 15 residues. This CDR3 reads CASSPGDLAKNIQYF. For the CDR3, the DNA is TGTGCCAGCAGCCCAGGGGATCTAGCCAAAAACATTCAGTACTTC.

The chain recombines TRBV4-1 with TRBJ2-7; 9 nucleotides match TRBD2. This CDR3 region has 14 residues. CDR1 is MGHRA, CDR2 YSYEKL, per germline. Germline trimming cut 4 bases from V and 4 bases from J; bases unmatched to any gene: 5. The CDR3 nucleotides are TGCGCCAGCAGCCGCCGACTAGCGGATTACGAGCAGTACTTC. This codes for CASSRRLADYEQYF.

The chain has TRBV29-1 and TRBJ1-1, with D tentatively TRBD1 (5 bases). This CDR3 is built from 14 residues. CDR1 SQVTM and CDR2 ANQGSEA come from the germline V gene. V was trimmed by 6 bases and J by 3 bases, leaving 17 bases between them. CDR3 region: CSVIPFLGDTEAFF. Here the CDR3 DNA reads TGCAGCGTGATACCGTTTCTGGGGGACACTGAAGCTTTCTTT. Full variable domain (outside the CDR3, taken from reference TRBV29-1 and TRBJ1-1): SAVISQKPSRDICQRGTSLTIQCQVDSQVTMMFWYRQQPGQSLTLIATANQGSEATYESGFVIDKFPISRPNLTFSTLTVSNMSPEDSSIYLCSVIPFLGDTEAFFGQGTRLTVV.

This chain links TRBV5-1 with TRBJ2-1, with 10 bases lining up with TRBD2. The CDR3 covers 15 residues. After removal of 1 base from V and 5 bases from J, the junction contained 3 bases not matched to a gene. Germline CDR1 and CDR2: SGHRS and YFSETQ. In nucleotides, the CDR3 is TGCGCCAGCAGCTTGAAACTAGCGGGACACAATGAGCAGTTCTTC. This translates into CASSLKLAGHNEQFF.

This clone was seen just once. The chain couples TRBV5-1 to TRBJ1-2; D is ambiguous. Trimming removed 4 bases from V and 2 bases from J, with 15 bases in between. The CDR3 is made up of 15 amino acids. The V gene's germline CDR1 is SGHRS and CDR2 YFSETQ. In nucleotides, the CDR3 is TGCGCCAGCAGCCCCTCGGGGAGTAGGAACTATGGCTACACCTTC. Amino acid sequence: CASSPSGSRNYGYTF.

This rearrangement joins TRBV21-1 to TRBJ1-2. TRBV21-1 is recorded as a pseudogene. The CDR3 has 14 amino acids. In DNA, the CDR3 is TGTGCCAGGGACGGGACTTCTTTACCAGATGGCTACACCTTC. This gives the protein CARDGTSLPDGYTF.

Concerning this clone itself: This specimen includes other DNA sequences encoding the same CDR3. The chain combines TRBV6-5 with TRBJ1-1; unclear D gene. Germline CDR1 reads MNHEY; CDR2 reads SVGAGI. This CDR3 comprises 13 residues. Deletions cut 5 bases from V and 6 bases from J, with 13 bases between. The CDR3 DNA is TGTGCCAGCAGTGGGTCGCTGGATTCTGAAGCTTTCTTT. Translated: CASSGSLDSEAFF.

This chain uses TRBV10-2 with TRBJ2-1; weak D call: TRBD2 (6 bases). This CDR3 comprises 13 residues. Trimming took off 7 bases at V and 10 bases at J, with 17 bases between the two ends. In germline, CDR1 is WSHSY, CDR2 SAAADI. The CDR3 DNA reads as TGCGCCAGCAAGGGGCGGGGAAGGGGCGAGCAGTTCTTC. As protein: CASKGRGRGEQFF.